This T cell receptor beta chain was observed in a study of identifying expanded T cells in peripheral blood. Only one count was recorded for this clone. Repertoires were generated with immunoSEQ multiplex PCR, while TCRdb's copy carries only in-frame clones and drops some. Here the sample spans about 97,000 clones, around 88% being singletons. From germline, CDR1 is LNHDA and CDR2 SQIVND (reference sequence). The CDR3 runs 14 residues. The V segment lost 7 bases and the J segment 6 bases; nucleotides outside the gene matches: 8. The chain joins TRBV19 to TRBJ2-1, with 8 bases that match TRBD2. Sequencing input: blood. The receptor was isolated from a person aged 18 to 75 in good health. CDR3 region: CASKRAGGPNEQFF. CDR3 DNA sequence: TGTGCCAGTAAAAGGGCGGGAGGCCCCAATGAGCAGTTCTTC.